Listed below are T cell receptor beta chains from one sample, sequenced in a study of T cells after yellow fever vaccination. TCRdb recomputed calls from the 5' RACE reads with MiXCR, one row per CDR3 protein. The table has 250,000 to 300,000 distinct CDR3 sequences, around 9.3% seen once. The source material was CD4+ T cells sorted from PBMCs, sampled 5 days after the yellow fever booster vaccination. All receptors derive from a man younger than 35 who received the YFV17D yellow fever vaccine. The CDR3 runs from the conserved cysteine through the conserved F or W. D genes are given only for firm matches. A row's size may be missing; if present it is once, few, many or a size class.

v_call,clone_size,j_call,d_call,cdr3_aa,cdr3_nt
TRBV7-7,.,TRBJ2-1,.,CASSLGPPGLYNEQFF,TGTGCCAGCAGCTTAGGCCCCCCGGGTCTATACAATGAGCAGTTCTTC
TRBV29-1,.,TRBJ1-5,.,CSVAMTGDSNQPQHF,TGCAGCGTTGCGATGACAGGAGATAGCAATCAGCCCCAGCATTTT
TRBV11-2,few,TRBJ2-3,TRBD1,CASSWDRGRDTQYF,TGTGCCAGCAGCTGGGACAGGGGCCGGGATACGCAGTATTTT
TRBV7-9,few,TRBJ1-2,.,CASSSDGGGYTF,TGTGCCAGCAGCTCCGACGGGGGGGGCTACACCTTC
TRBV27,many,TRBJ2-3,.,CASSEERLSTDTQYF,TGTGCCAGCAGTGAGGAAAGACTCAGCACAGATACGCAGTATTTT
TRBV5-1,few,TRBJ2-5,.,CASSPPGAPSGTQYF,TGCGCCAGCAGCCCTCCCGGGGCCCCGTCCGGGACCCAGTACTTC
TRBV7-9,many,TRBJ2-3,.,CASSLGGGFSFGTDTQYF,TGTGCCAGCAGCTTAGGTGGAGGGTTTTCCTTTGGCACAGATACGCAGTATTTT
TRBV18,many,TRBJ2-1,TRBD2,CASSLRLAGENEQFF,TGTGCCAGCTCACTCAGACTAGCGGGGGAGAATGAGCAGTTCTTC
TRBV18,many,TRBJ2-5,TRBD2,CASSPVAGNGETQYF,TGTGCCAGCTCTCCGGTAGCGGGGAACGGAGAGACCCAGTACTTC
TRBV5-6,few,TRBJ2-5,TRBD1,CASSPDPRGQQETQYF,TGTGCCAGCAGCCCGGACCCCAGGGGACAGCAAGAGACCCAGTACTTC
TRBV12-3/TRBV12-4,many,TRBJ2-1,TRBD2,CASRHGGAGAMSEQFF,TGTGCCAGCAGGCACGGGGGGGCAGGGGCAATGTCGGAGCAGTTCTTC
TRBV29-1,many,TRBJ2-3,TRBD2,CSVSPGLADTQYF,TGCAGCGTTTCTCCGGGACTAGCAGATACGCAGTATTTT
TRBV15,many,TRBJ2-1,TRBD2,CATSPYRTSGGNEQFF,TGTGCCACCAGCCCTTACCGGACTAGCGGGGGGAATGAGCAGTTCTTC
TRBV5-5,many,TRBJ1-2,.,CASSRSNARGGYTF,TGTGCCAGCAGCAGAAGTAACGCCCGGGGCGGCTACACCTTC
TRBV7-3,few,TRBJ1-2,.,CASSLAYGDGYTF,TGTGCCAGCAGCTTAGCGTATGGGGACGGCTACACCTTC
TRBV6-2/TRBV6-3,few,TRBJ2-1,.,CASGLGPGEQFF,TGTGCCAGCGGACTGGGCCCCGGTGAGCAGTTCTTC
TRBV20-1,.,TRBJ1-1,.,CISRMNTEAFF,TGCATCTCCAGGATGAACACTGAAGCTTTCTTT
TRBV9,few,TRBJ2-5,TRBD2,CASSATTLAGGLETQYF,TGTGCCAGCAGCGCCACGACCCTAGCGGGGGGGCTGGAGACCCAGTACTTC
TRBV7-2,few,TRBJ1-2,.,CASSLGGRHYGYTF,TGTGCCAGCAGCTTAGGGGGGAGACACTATGGCTACACCTTC
TRBV20-1,many,TRBJ2-3,.,CSAPRSTDTQYF,TGCAGTGCCCCACGAAGCACAGATACGCAGTATTTT
TRBV6-5,.,TRBJ2-3,TRBD2,CASSPSGGLTDTQYF,TGTGCCAGCAGCCCTAGCGGGGGGCTGACAGATACGCAGTATTTT
TRBV10-3,.,TRBJ1-1,TRBD1,CAISAGGHRTFF,TGTGCCATCAGTGCAGGGGGCCACCGGACTTTCTTT
TRBV6-6,.,TRBJ1-5,TRBD1,CASSHPRGGIRSNQPQHF,TGTGCCAGCAGCCATCCCCGAGGGGGCATAAGGAGCAATCAGCCCCAGCATTTT
TRBV12-3/TRBV12-4,.,TRBJ2-2,TRBD1,CASSRDRVLGGELFF,TGTGCCAGCAGTCGGGACAGGGTACTGGGCGGGGAGCTGTTTTTT
TRBV20-1,few,TRBJ2-7,.,CSARAPGYEQYF,TGCAGTGCTAGGGCCCCCGGTTACGAGCAGTACTTC
TRBV18,.,TRBJ2-5,.,CASSRGYSETQYF,TGTGCCAGCTCACGTGGCTATTCCGAGACCCAGTACTTC
TRBV7-8,few,TRBJ1-6,TRBD1,CASTPLTGANSPLHF,TGTGCCAGCACCCCCTTGACAGGGGCCAATTCACCCCTCCACTTT
TRBV7-2,.,TRBJ1-2,.,CASSPPPPGYGYTF,TGTGCCAGCAGTCCACCCCCGCCAGGGTATGGCTACACCTTC
TRBV7-9,few,TRBJ2-5,.,CASSFSGGRQETQYF,TGTGCCAGCAGCTTCTCCGGGGGGCGACAAGAGACCCAGTACTTC
TRBV7-6,.,TRBJ2-1,.,CASSPLLVEQFF,TGTGCCAGCAGCCCGCTACTGGTTGAGCAGTTCTTC
TRBV5-1,.,TRBJ2-5,.,CASSLAAGPEGTQYF,TGCGCCAGCAGCTTGGCGGCGGGCCCCGAGGGGACCCAGTACTTC
TRBV5-1,.,TRBJ1-2,.,CASSSGDNPYGYTF,TGCGCCAGCAGCTCCGGGGACAACCCCTATGGCTACACCTTC
TRBV20-1,many,TRBJ2-3,.,CSARGRWGQTKYF,TGCAGTGCTAGAGGTCGGTGGGGGCAGACAAAGTATTTT
TRBV24-1,many,TRBJ1-2,.,CATSDGRGGGYTF,TGTGCCACCAGTGATGGAAGGGGCGGTGGCTACACCTTC
TRBV6-5,.,TRBJ1-2,.,CASSYSSGGRYGYTF,TGTGCCAGCAGTTACTCGAGCGGGGGACGGTATGGCTACACCTTC
TRBV7-2,.,TRBJ2-3,TRBD2,CASSFIGAGGDYTQYF,TGTGCCAGCAGCTTCATCGGAGCGGGGGGGGATTATACGCAGTATTTT
TRBV20-1,few,TRBJ1-2,.,CSAPSQRGAGGYTF,TGCAGTGCCCCATCTCAGCGGGGCGCGGGAGGCTACACCTTC
TRBV2,.,TRBJ2-5,.,CASRAVGAPQETQYF,TGTGCCAGCAGAGCGGTAGGGGCGCCCCAAGAGACCCAGTACTTC
TRBV7-2,.,TRBJ2-2,TRBD2,CASSPWTSDTGELFF,TGTGCCAGCAGCCCTTGGACTAGCGATACCGGGGAGCTGTTTTTT
TRBV10-3,.,TRBJ2-1,.,CAISDWTPEQFF,TGTGCCATCAGTGACTGGACCCCCGAGCAGTTCTTC
TRBV7-2,.,TRBJ1-5,TRBD1,CASSTGQGQPQHF,TGTGCCAGCAGCACCGGACAGGGCCAGCCCCAGCATTTT
TRBV7-2,many,TRBJ1-6,TRBD1,CASSSQGPNSPLHF,TGTGCCAGCAGCTCACAGGGGCCCAATTCACCCCTCCACTTT
TRBV9,once,TRBJ2-3,.,CASSVAIDTQYF,TGTGCCAGCAGCGTAGCTATAGATACGCAGTATTTT
TRBV7-9,many,TRBJ2-1,.,CASRLRGGIDNEQFF,TGTGCCAGCAGACTTAGGGGGGGCATTGATAATGAGCAGTTCTTC
TRBV5-1,.,TRBJ1-4,.,CASSSGTWRNEKLFF,TGCGCCAGCAGCTCGGGGACATGGCGAAATGAAAAACTGTTTTTT
TRBV5-5,.,TRBJ2-5,TRBD2,CASSLFSGGAGETQYF,TGTGCCAGCAGCTTGTTTAGCGGGGGGGCAGGAGAGACCCAGTACTTC
TRBV18,.,TRBJ2-5,.,CASSPRSGVGKKETHYF,TGTGCCAGCTCACCAAGGAGTGGCGTAGGGAAAAAAGAGACCCACTACTTC
TRBV3-1,many,TRBJ2-2,.,CASSRPTGPTGELFF,TGTGCCAGCAGCCGCCCCACAGGGCCCACCGGGGAGCTGTTTTTT
TRBV5-6,few,TRBJ2-7,TRBD1,CASSWGDRVIEQYF,TGTGCCAGCAGCTGGGGGGACAGGGTGATTGAGCAGTACTTC
TRBV7-9,.,TRBJ1-1,.,CASSLEGGGTEAFF,TGTGCCAGCAGCTTAGAAGGGGGAGGCACTGAAGCTTTCTTT
TRBV19,few,TRBJ2-6,TRBD2,CASSLGRGAGANVLTF,TGTGCCAGTAGCCTAGGTCGGGGGGCTGGGGCCAACGTCCTGACTTTC
TRBV7-9,few,TRBJ2-7,.,CASSPPSRAEQYF,TGTGCCAGCAGCCCACCCTCGAGGGCCGAGCAGTACTTC
TRBV5-1,.,TRBJ2-7,.,CASSLTGEQYF,TGCGCCAGCAGCTTGACCGGCGAGCAGTACTTC
TRBV18,once,TRBJ1-1,TRBD1,CASSPRTGIMNTEAFF,TGTGCCAGCTCACCCCGGACAGGGATCATGAACACTGAAGCTTTCTTT